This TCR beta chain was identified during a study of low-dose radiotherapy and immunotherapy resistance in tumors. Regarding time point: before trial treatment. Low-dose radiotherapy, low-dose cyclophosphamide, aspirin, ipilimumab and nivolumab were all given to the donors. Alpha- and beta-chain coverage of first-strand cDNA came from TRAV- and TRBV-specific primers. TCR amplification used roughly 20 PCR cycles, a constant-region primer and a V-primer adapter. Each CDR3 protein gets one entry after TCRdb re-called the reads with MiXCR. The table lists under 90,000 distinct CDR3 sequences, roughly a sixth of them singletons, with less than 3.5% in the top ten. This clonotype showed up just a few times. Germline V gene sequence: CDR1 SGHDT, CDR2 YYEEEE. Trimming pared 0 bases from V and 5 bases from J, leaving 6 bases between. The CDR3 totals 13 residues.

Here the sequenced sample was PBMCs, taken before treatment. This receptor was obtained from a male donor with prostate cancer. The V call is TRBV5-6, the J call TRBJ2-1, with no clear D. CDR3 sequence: CASSLGTHNEQFF. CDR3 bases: TGTGCCAGCAGCTTGGGGACCCACAATGAGCAGTTCTTC.